This passage covers 12 T cell receptor beta chains from one sample sequenced in a study of beta chain features in type 1 diabetes. Whole-study findings and limits: Type 1 diabetes patients had TCRB CDR3s that were shorter (moderately but significantly so) in all four CD4+ subsets.

The authors reverse transcribed all of the isolated RNA, so sequencing captured expressed TCRB transcripts. Profiled with immunoSEQ multiplex PCR; TCRdb holds only in-frame clones, not every one. The sample has almost 350,000 clones; over 7% are singletons. The antigens for these receptors are not known. Material: central memory CD4+ T cells from blood. These receptors all come from a man aged 25 to 40 with type 1 diabetes.

The sample holds a few counts of this clone. A single base separates this from a much larger clone, so it may be a read error. The sample carries other DNA sequences with the same CDR3. The J gene is TRBJ2-5, the V gene TRBV7-2, with TRBD2 as a possible D gene (6 bases). Trimming cost V 5 bases and J 5 bases, with 6 bases left between them. Germline values: CDR1 SGHTA, CDR2 FQGNSA. The CDR3 is 11 amino acids. Here the CDR3 DNA reads TGTGCCAGCAGCGCGGGGGAGACCCAGTACTTC. This gives the protein CASSAGETQYF.

The chain couples TRBV19 to TRBJ2-5, with 8 bases identical to TRBD1. J gave up 5 bases and V 7 bases, and 15 bases lay outside the gene matches. The CDR3 contains 16 residues. CDR1 and CDR2 from the germline V gene are LNHDA and SQIVND (reference sequence). The CDR3 region is CASNAPGQGHQETQYF. For the CDR3, the DNA is TGTGCCAGTAATGCCCCCGGACAGGGTCATCAGGAGACCCAGTACTTC.

This clone was seen many times. One end of the junction is discordant with germline, which a read error may explain. The chain combines TRBV7-9 with TRBJ2-4; TRBD1 might be the D (5 bases). The germline V gene encodes CDR1 SEHNR and CDR2 FQNEAQ (reference sequence). CDR3 length equals 14 residues. The CDR3 nucleotides read TGTGCCAGCAGCTTAGCCTCAGTGTTAGGGGCTGAGAACTTC. It encodes CASSLASVLGAENF.

The genes are TRBV28 and TRBJ2-3, with D possibly matching TRBD2 (6 bases). Trimming left V 2 bases short and J 0 bases short, with 9 bases between. In germline, CDR1 is MDHEN, CDR2 SYDVKM. CDR3 length: 15 amino acids. For the CDR3, the DNA is TGTGCCAGCAGTTTAGGCGGGATCAGCACAGATACGCAGTATTTT. This codes for CASSLGGISTDTQYF.

The rearrangement joins TRBV5-6 to TRBJ2-1; tentatively, D is TRBD1 (6 bases). V was shortened by 5 bases and J by 2 bases, with 14 bases between the two germline ends. This CDR3 comprises 15 residues. Germline V gene lookup returns CDR1 SGHDT and CDR2 YYEEEE. As DNA, the CDR3 is TGTGCCAGCAGAAAAGTGGACAGAACCTACAATGAGCAGTTCTTC. Its protein product is CASRKVDRTYNEQFF.

This chain links TRBV18 with TRBJ2-2; TRBD1 agrees at 11 bases. The CDR3 spans 16 residues. V lost 2 bases to trimming and J lost 3 bases; unmatched junction nucleotides: 2. CDR1 is KGHSH, CDR2 LQKENI, per germline. The CDR3 DNA sequence: TGTGCCAGCTCACCAAGGACAGGGGGCGACACCGGGGAGCTGTTTTTT. Its translation: CASSPRTGGDTGELFF.

V gene TRBV13 combines with J gene TRBJ1-6; D unresolved. CDR1 is PRHDT and CDR2 is FYEKMQ in the germline V gene (reference sequence). This CDR3 spans 14 amino acids. V lost 5 bases and J lost 6, with 11 bases in between. As DNA, the CDR3 is TGTGCCAGCAGCCTGGCTCCATCTAATTCACCCCTCCACTTT. The encoded protein is CASSLAPSNSPLHF.

The rearrangement joins TRBV9 to TRBJ2-3, with D uncertain. CDR1 SGDLS and CDR2 YYNGEE come from the germline V gene. This CDR3 contains 14 residues. Between the trimmed V and J ends, which lost 7 bases and 0 bases, there was a span of 12 bases. CDR3 in DNA: TGTGCCAGCTCGATTCTCTCCAGCACAGATACGCAGTATTTT. Residues: CASSILSSTDTQYF.

This chain links TRBV18 with TRBJ1-5, with a weak D call TRBD1 (5 bases). Trimming left V 6 bases short and J 3 bases short, with 18 bases between. Per the germline V gene, CDR1 is KGHSH and CDR2 is LQKENI. This CDR3 has 16 residues. The CDR3: CASSPGPTGYNQPQHF. The DNA of the CDR3 is TGTGCCAGCTCGCCGGGACCAACAGGATACAATCAGCCCCAGCATTTT.

This clone was detected a few times. The V and J genes are TRBV25-1 and TRBJ1-6; D is unclear. Germline CDR1 MGHDK, CDR2 SYGVNS. V dropped 7 bases and J dropped 7 bases, with 11 bases sitting between them. The CDR3 has 13 amino acids. CDR3 residues: CASNYMENSPLHF. The CDR3 DNA is TGTGCCAGCAACTATATGGAGAATTCACCCCTCCACTTT.

V gene TRBV28 combines with J gene TRBJ2-2, with D perhaps TRBD2 (6 bases). CDR3 length: 16 residues. The V end was cut by 3 bases, the J end by 2 bases, with 13 bases between. Germline-derived CDR1 and CDR2 are MDHEN and SYDVKM. This CDR3 is CASSFRRLDNTGELFF. CDR3 coding DNA: TGTGCCAGCAGTTTCAGGCGACTAGACAACACCGGGGAGCTGTTTTTT.

A remark on this clone: This same CDR3 is encoded by further DNA sequences in the sample. This rearrangement joins TRBV7-9 to TRBJ2-2; 8 bases align to TRBD1. Germline loops: CDR1 SEHNR, CDR2 FQNEAQ (reference sequence). V was clipped by 6 bases and J by 4 bases; unmatched bases: 4. This CDR3 contains 14 residues. As DNA, the CDR3 is TGTGCCAGCAGTTTGGACAGGGCCACCGGGGAGCTGTTTTTT. Amino acids: CASSLDRATGELFF.